The next 30 T cell receptor beta chains were all read from a single sample in a study of CD8 T cells in Susac syndrome. Random-hexamer reverse transcription was applied to about 0.5 to 1 ug RNA. Using its own MiXCR run on the immunoSEQ multiplex PCR reads, TCRdb lists one record per CDR3 protein. The sample includes approximately 200,000 distinct CDR3 sequences, about 94% of them seen just once. The sequenced material came from CD8+ T cells from PBMCs. These receptors originate from a human donor with multiple sclerosis.

This chain joins TRBV4-3 and TRBJ2-2; D possibly corresponds to TRBD2 (5 bases). The V end was cut by 4 bases, the J end by 2 bases, with 14 bases between. CDR3 size: 16 residues. CDR1 and CDR2 (germline): LGHNA, YSLEER. The CDR3 DNA sequence: TGCGCCAGCAGCCCCGGGGTAGGAGTTAACACCGGGGAGCTGTTTTTT. It yields the protein CASSPGVGVNTGELFF.

The chain is built from TRBV5-6 and TRBJ2-3, with D possibly TRBD2 on 6 matching bases. The CDR3 is 14 residues long. The V end lost 3 bases, the J end lost 5 bases, and 13 bases lay between the germline ends. CDR1 SGHDT and CDR2 YYEEEE come from the germline V gene. DNA for the CDR3: TGTGCCAGCAGCTCCGGAACGGGAGTAGATACGCAGTATTTT. Protein sequence: CASSSGTGVDTQYF. The complete variable domain, with remaining parts taken from reference TRBV5-6 and TRBJ2-3, reads DAGVTQSPTHLIKTRGQQVTLRCSPKSGHDTVSWYQQALGQGPQFIFQYYEEEERQRGNFPDRFSGHQFPNYSSELNVNALLLGDSALYLCASSSGTGVDTQYFGPGTRLTVL.

The chain uses TRBV9 and TRBJ2-5, with D uncertain. The CDR3 totals 16 residues. V was trimmed by 3 bases and J by 4 bases, leaving 19 bases between them. Germline CDR1 SGDLS, CDR2 YYNGEE. The CDR3 loop is CASSDMSWSVRETQYF. CDR3 nucleotides: TGTGCCAGCAGCGATATGTCGTGGTCGGTCCGAGAGACCCAGTACTTC. The full variable domain, its missing parts supplied by reference TRBV9 and TRBJ2-5, is DSGVTQTPKHLITATGQRVTLRCSPRSGDLSVYWYQQSLDQGLQFLIQYYNGEERAKGNILERFSAQQFPDLHSELNLSSLELGDSALYFCASSDMSWSVRETQYFGPGTRLLVL.

This clonotype was counted a single time. The chain recombines TRBV4-1 with TRBJ1-1; possibly TRBD1 for D (5 bases). CDR3 length equals 16 residues. Germline loops: CDR1 MGHRA, CDR2 YSYEKL. V lost 5 bases and J lost 0, with 16 bases in between. CDR3 coding DNA: TGCGCCAGCAGCGAGGGACCGGGGGGGATGAACACTGAAGCTTTCTTT. Translating it yields CASSEGPGGMNTEAFF.

The V call is TRBV2, the J call TRBJ2-3; 11 nucleotides agree with TRBD2. CDR3 length equals 15 residues. Germline assignment: CDR1 SNHLY and CDR2 FYNNEI. Losses at the gene ends were 7 bases for V and 1 base for J; bases not matched to a gene: 4. CDR3 residues: CASIIAGGRTDTQYF. The DNA for the CDR3 is TGTGCCAGCATTATAGCGGGGGGGCGCACAGATACGCAGTATTTT. Combining the CDR3 with reference TRBV2 and TRBJ2-3 gives the whole variable domain EPEVTQTPSHQVTQMGQEVILRCVPISNHLYFYWYRQILGQKVEFLVSFYNNEISEKSEIFDDQFSVERPDGSNFTLKIRSTKLEDSAMYFCASIIAGGRTDTQYFGPGTRLTVL.

V gene TRBV24-1 combines with J gene TRBJ2-5, with D perhaps matching TRBD1 (6 bases). Germline CDR1 and CDR2: KGHDR and SFDVKD. Trimming left V 10 bases short and J 5 bases short, with 16 bases between. CDR3 length equals 13 residues. CDR3 bases: TGTGCCACGCAACAGGGTTTTCGCGAGACCCAGTACTTC. Translating gives CATQQGFRETQYF.

This CDR3 reads CATSTRGSSYEQYF. Written as DNA, the CDR3 is TGTGCCACCAGCACCCGGGGCAGCTCCTACGAGCAGTACTTC. The V call is TRBV15, the J call TRBJ2-7; D may be TRBD1 or TRBD2 (5 bases each). The CDR3 consists of 14 residues. Between the trimmed V and J ends, which lost 4 bases and 0 bases, there was a span of 10 bases. The germline gives CDR1 LNHNV, CDR2 YYDKDF (reference sequence). Supplemented by reference TRBV15 and TRBJ2-7, the full variable domain reads DAMVIQNPRYQVTQFGKPVTLSCSQTLNHNVMYWYQQKSSQAPKLLFHYYDKDFNNEADTPDNFQSRRPNTSFCFLDIRSPGLGDTAMYLCATSTRGSSYEQYFGPGTRLTVT.

This clonotype appeared once. The chain links TRBV5-1 to TRBJ2-1; TRBD2 aligns across 8 bases. The CDR3 sequence is 15 residues long. Germline CDR1 and CDR2: SGHRS and YFSETQ. Trimming took 4 bases from V and 5 from J; bases not matched to a gene: 8. The CDR3 spells CASSLRGDLDNEQFF. The CDR3 DNA is TGCGCCAGCAGCCTGCGGGGGGACCTGGACAATGAGCAGTTCTTC. The variable domain in full, with the rest retrieved from reference TRBV5-1 and TRBJ2-1, is KAGVTQTPRYLIKTRGQQVTLSCSPISGHRSVSWYQQTPGQGLQFLFEYFSETQRNKGNFPGRFSGRQFSNSRSEMNVSTLELGDSALYLCASSLRGDLDNEQFFGPGTRLTVL.

The V gene is TRBV12-3 or TRBV12-4, the J gene TRBJ1-1, with D perhaps matching TRBD1 (6 bases). CDR3 length: 11 residues. Trimming removed 5 bases at V and 6 bases at J, with 7 bases between. The CDR3 region has the DNA TGTGCCAGCAGTAGGGGGGCTGAAGCTTTCTTT. Its translation is CASSRGAEAFF.

This sequence joins TRBV12-3 or TRBV12-4 and TRBJ2-1; TRBD2 might be the D (5 bases). Trimming pared 5 bases from V and 10 bases from J, leaving 15 bases between. This CDR3 is built from 13 residues. In DNA, the CDR3 is TGTGCCAGCAGTCCCCGCCTAGCAGAAGAGCAGTTCTTC. Translation: CASSPRLAEEQFF.

This chain joins TRBV7-9 and TRBJ1-2, with 7 bases that match TRBD1. Trimming at V came to 1 base and at J to 4 bases, leaving 3 bases not matched to a gene. This CDR3 contains 14 residues. Germline V CDR1 and CDR2: SEHNR, FQNEAQ (reference sequence). CDR3: CASSLGGQPYGYTF. In nucleotides, the CDR3 is TGTGCCAGCAGCTTAGGGGGACAGCCCTATGGCTACACCTTC.

This sequence joins TRBV28 and TRBJ1-2, with D maybe TRBD1 (5 bases). This CDR3 spans 16 amino acids. Germline V gene sequence: CDR1 MDHEN, CDR2 SYDVKM. V was pared by 4 bases and J by 1 base, with 16 bases between. The chain's CDR3 is CASSSSLQVLNYGYTF. For the CDR3, the DNA is TGTGCCAGCAGTTCCTCACTACAGGTCCTTAACTATGGCTACACCTTC.

The rearrangement joins TRBV20-1 to TRBJ2-7, with D unresolved. V lost 6 bases to trimming and J lost 3 bases, with 21 bases between them. The CDR3 runs to 15 residues. Germline-derived CDR1 and CDR2 are DFQATT and SNEGSKA (reference sequence). The CDR3 DNA reads as TGCAGTGCCACAAAGCTAGAATCCGGAATCTACGAGCAGTACTTC. Residues: CSATKLESGIYEQYF.

The CDR3 sequence is CASSYSEEDRQFF. The CDR3, as DNA: TGTGCCAGCAGTTATTCTGAGGAGGATAGGCAGTTCTTC. This chain links TRBV6-2 or TRBV6-3 with TRBJ2-1; D is possibly TRBD2 (5 bases). The CDR3 contains 13 residues. Trimming pared 3 bases from V and 12 bases from J, leaving 15 bases between. CDR1 is MNHEY and CDR2 is SVGEGT in the germline V gene.

The CDR3 is CASSHASGGADTQYF. The CDR3 nucleotides read TGTGCCAGCAGCCATGCTAGCGGGGGGGCAGATACGCAGTATTTT. The chain is built from TRBV4-2 and TRBJ2-3; 12 nucleotides agree with TRBD2. The CDR3 consists of 15 residues. Trimming removed 3 bases from V and 4 bases from J; junction bases left unmatched: 2. CDR1 LGHNA and CDR2 YNFKEQ come from the germline V gene.

CDR3 nucleotide sequence: TGTGCCAGCAGCCCACCGGGCGGGGGTGACAATGAGCAGTTCTTC. It yields the protein CASSPPGGGDNEQFF. The chain joins TRBV7-9 to TRBJ2-1, with 7 bases aligning to TRBD2. Germline V gene sequence: CDR1 SEHNR, CDR2 FQNEAQ (reference sequence). J gave up 5 bases and V 5 bases, and 9 bases lay outside the gene matches. The CDR3 extends over 15 amino acids.

This chain links TRBV7-9 with TRBJ1-2; D is undetermined. Trimming took 1 base from V and 6 from J, leaving 9 bases between them. CDR1 SEHNR and CDR2 FQNEAQ come from the germline V gene (reference sequence). The CDR3 has 13 amino acids. This CDR3 reads CASSLVGMDGYTF. In DNA form, the CDR3 reads TGTGCCAGCAGCTTAGTAGGGATGGATGGCTACACCTTC.

The chain recombines TRBV7-9 with TRBJ1-1; D is unresolved. Germline V CDR1 and CDR2: SEHNR, FQNEAQ (reference sequence). CDR3 length equals 12 residues. Trimming stripped 2 bases from V and 8 bases from J, with 9 bases between. CDR3 protein: CASSLISPEAFF. CDR3 DNA sequence: TGTGCCAGCAGCTTAATAAGTCCCGAAGCTTTCTTT. The variable domain in full, with the rest retrieved from reference TRBV7-9 and TRBJ1-1, is DTGVSQNPRHKITKRGQNVTFRCDPISEHNRLYWYRQTLGQGPEFLTYFQNEAQLEKSRLLSDRFSAERPKGSFSTLEIQRTEQGDSAMYLCASSLISPEAFFGQGTRLTVV.

The chain recombines TRBV27 with TRBJ2-7, with D perhaps matching TRBD1 or TRBD2 (5 bases each). This CDR3 has 12 amino acids. CDR1 is MNHEY, CDR2 SMNVEV, per germline (reference sequence). V was clipped by 10 bases and J by 5 bases, with 15 bases between them. CDR3 sequence (DNA): TGTGCCATCAGAGGGGATAGGAACGAGCAGTACTTC. It is translated as CAIRGDRNEQYF.

This chain links TRBV11-2 with TRBJ2-1; the match to TRBD2 covers 8 bases. Germline V CDR1 and CDR2: SGHAT, FQNNGV. V lost 4 bases, J lost 12 bases, and 11 bases stayed unmatched. This CDR3 is built from 14 residues. CDR3 nucleotide sequence: TGTGCCAGCAGCTCTCCCCTCCGGGAGGGCGTGCAGTTCTTC. It codes for CASSSPLREGVQFF.

The rearrangement joins TRBV30 to TRBJ1-5; D remains ambiguous. V was shortened by 1 base and J by 4 bases, with 5 bases between the two germline ends. From germline, CDR1 is GTSNPN and CDR2 SVGIG (reference sequence). The CDR3 spans 12 residues. The CDR3 loop is CAWSEGNQPQHF. The CDR3, as DNA: TGTGCCTGGAGTGAAGGGAATCAGCCCCAGCATTTT.

The chain employs TRBV18 and TRBJ2-7, with TRBD1 identical over 7 bases. Germline CDR1 KGHSH, CDR2 LQKENI. Germline trimming cut 6 bases from V and 0 bases from J; bases unmatched to any gene: 14. The CDR3 has 17 residues. The CDR3 coding sequence is TGTGCCAGCTCCCGGGGCCCCGGGACAGATCGCTCCTACGAGCAGTACTTC. Residues: CASSRGPGTDRSYEQYF. Looking up the rest from reference TRBV18 and TRBJ2-7 gives the full variable domain: NAGVMQNPRHLVRRRGQEARLRCSPMKGHSHVYWYRQLPEEGLKFMVYLQKENIIDESGMPKERFSAEFPKEGPSILRIQQVVRGDSAAYFCASSRGPGTDRSYEQYFGPGTRLTVT.

In its sample, this clonotype was seen a few times. The CDR3 DNA reads TGTGCCAGCAGCTTGGACGGAGTTGAGCAGTTCTTC. Protein sequence: CASSLDGVEQFF. J is TRBJ2-1 and V is TRBV5-6, with unresolved D. The germline V gene has CDR1 SGHDT and CDR2 YYEEEE. V was pared by 0 bases and J by 9 bases, with 7 bases between. The CDR3 has 12 residues. The variable domain in full, with the rest retrieved from reference TRBV5-6 and TRBJ2-1, is DAGVTQSPTHLIKTRGQQVTLRCSPKSGHDTVSWYQQALGQGPQFIFQYYEEEERQRGNFPDRFSGHQFPNYSSELNVNALLLGDSALYLCASSLDGVEQFFGPGTRLTVL.

J is TRBJ2-3 and V is TRBV29-1; D is perhaps TRBD1 or TRBD2 (7 bases each). This CDR3 contains 16 residues. Trimming cost V 1 base and J 6 bases, with 20 bases left between them. CDR1 SQVTM and CDR2 ANQGSEA come from the germline V gene. The CDR3 bases are TGCAGCGTTGAAGGGGGAGGGGGCCCCAGCCTCGATACGCAGTATTTT. The encoded protein is CSVEGGGGPSLDTQYF.

This chain connects TRBV9 to TRBJ2-3, with D possibly being TRBD1 (6 bases). Trimming cost V 3 bases and J 2 bases, with 10 bases left between them. Germline loops: CDR1 SGDLS, CDR2 YYNGEE. The CDR3 covers 14 residues. The CDR3 region has the DNA TGTGCCAGCAGCGGATCAGGGGTCACAGATACGCAGTATTTT. Protein: CASSGSGVTDTQYF.

The table lists this clonotype with a count of one. DNA for the CDR3: TGTGCCAGCAGTATTCGCGGGGGGGTAGATACGCAGTATTTT. Translating gives CASSIRGGVDTQYF. This sequence joins TRBV6-5 and TRBJ2-3, with 9 bases lining up with TRBD2. The germline V gene encodes CDR1 MNHEY and CDR2 SVGAGI. The V segment lost 5 bases and the J segment 5 bases; nucleotides outside the gene matches: 5. The CDR3 runs 14 residues.

The chain carries TRBV29-1 and TRBJ1-1; D is ambiguous. This CDR3 contains 12 residues. CDR1 is SQVTM and CDR2 is ANQGSEA in the germline V gene. Trimming removed 3 bases at V and 2 bases at J, with 7 bases between. CDR3 protein: CSVDDVNTEAFF. CDR3 DNA sequence: TGCAGCGTTGACGATGTAAACACTGAAGCTTTCTTT.

This chain connects TRBV5-6 to TRBJ2-7; D may correspond to TRBD1 or TRBD2 (5 bases each). Per germline, CDR1 SGHDT and CDR2 YYEEEE. The CDR3 length is 13 residues. The V and J ends lost 7 bases and 7 bases respectively, with 18 bases between them. The CDR3 sequence: CASGLGPQNEQYF. Written as DNA, the CDR3 is TGTGCCAGCGGGTTGGGACCCCAAAATGAGCAGTACTTC.

The chain joins TRBV12-3 or TRBV12-4 to TRBJ2-6; no clear D gene. Trimming removed 8 bases from V and 2 bases from J, with 10 bases in between. The CDR3 has 14 residues. The CDR3 DNA follows: TGTGCCAGCCTCCTAGAACCTGGGGCCAACGTCCTGACTTTC. This codes for CASLLEPGANVLTF.

The rearrangement joins TRBV7-9 to TRBJ1-2, with D tentatively TRBD1 (5 bases). This CDR3 comprises 12 residues. Germline V gene sequence: CDR1 SEHNR, CDR2 FQNEAQ (reference sequence). Trimming shortened V by 4 bases and J by 7 bases, and 10 bases separated the two germline ends. The CDR3 here is CASSYGTAGYTF. CDR3 sequence (DNA): TGTGCCAGCAGCTATGGGACGGCTGGCTACACCTTC.